These 28 T cell receptor beta chains were all obtained from the same sample, sequenced in a study of cytomegalovirus exposure and HLA in healthy donors. The primer mix had 60 Vbeta and 13 Jbeta primers. Clones were read by immunoSEQ multiplex PCR, and TCRdb kept only the in-frame ones, dropping some. Here the sample spans approximately 40,000 clones, around 82% being singletons. Sequencing was done on a sample of PBMCs. These TCRs come from a woman aged 18 to 35 in good health and CMV-seropositive.

This clone was observed a single time. The chain joins TRBV5-4 to TRBJ2-7; 10 positions match TRBD2. V gave up 4 bases and J gave up 4 bases; unmatched junction bases: 5. The germline V gene has CDR1 SGHNT and CDR2 YYREEE (reference sequence). The CDR3 contains 14 residues. The CDR3 protein is CASSIATSGYEQYF. For the CDR3, the DNA is TGTGCCAGCAGCATAGCGACTAGCGGGTACGAGCAGTACTTC.

V is TRBV4-3 and J is TRBJ2-1; TRBD2 matches at 8 bases. Trimming removed 1 base from V and 6 bases from J; junction bases left unmatched: 5. CDR3 length: 15 residues. Germline assignment: CDR1 LGHNA and CDR2 YSLEER. The CDR3 protein is CASSQGAGVVNEQFF. Written as DNA, the CDR3 is TGCGCCAGCAGCCAAGGAGCGGGAGTTGTCAATGAGCAGTTCTTC.

The chain uses TRBV7-6 and TRBJ2-5; maybe TRBD2 (6 bases). V lost 4 bases, J lost 5 bases, and 23 bases lay in between. CDR3 length equals 17 residues. Germline V gene sequence: CDR1 SGHVS, CDR2 FNYEAQ. The CDR3 DNA reads TGTGCCAGCAGCTCCCGGGTAACTTTGACTAGTAACGAGACCCAGTACTTC. Protein sequence: CASSSRVTLTSNETQYF.

The genes are TRBV7-8 and TRBJ2-3, with 8 bases fitting TRBD2. The CDR3 is made up of 16 amino acids. Germline CDR1 and CDR2: SGHVS and FQNEAQ. The junction had 7 bases not matched to a gene; V was cut back by 2 bases and J by 3 bases. CDR3 in DNA: TGTGCCAGCAGCTTAACCGGGGGGGCTTGGACAGATACGCAGTATTTT. Protein product: CASSLTGGAWTDTQYF.

This chain uses TRBV5-4 with TRBJ2-6; D might be TRBD1 (6 bases). CDR1 is SGHNT, CDR2 YYREEE, per germline (reference sequence). V shed 0 bases and J shed 3 bases, with 10 bases lying between them. The CDR3 runs 16 residues. The CDR3 sequence: CASSLGGQGGANVLTF. The DNA of the CDR3 is TGTGCCAGCAGCTTGGGGGGACAAGGTGGGGCCAACGTCCTGACTTTC.

V usage is TRBV9 and J usage is TRBJ2-1; 14 nucleotides align to TRBD2. Germline CDR1 SGDLS, CDR2 YYNGEE. CDR3 length: 15 amino acids. Trimming took 2 bases from V and 8 from J; bases not matched to a gene: 3. The CDR3 here is CASSVGTSGRDEQFF. The CDR3 DNA follows: TGTGCCAGCAGCGTTGGGACTAGCGGGAGAGATGAGCAGTTCTTC.

A single count supports this clone. This sequence joins TRBV4-2 and TRBJ1-2; TRBD1 agrees at 9 bases. The CDR3 contains 15 residues. The J segment lost 6 bases and the V segment lost 5 bases, leaving 10 bases of the junction unmatched. In germline, CDR1 is LGHNA, CDR2 YNFKEQ. In DNA, the CDR3 is TGTGCCAGCAGCGGGGGACAGGGTGGGTTCGATGGCTACACCTTC. It codes for CASSGGQGGFDGYTF.

The rearrangement links TRBV5-6 to TRBJ2-1; D may be TRBD2 (6 bases). The germline CDR1 and CDR2 sequences are SGHDT and YYEEEE. The CDR3 spans 17 residues. Trimming shortened V by 4 bases and J by 2 bases, and 19 bases separated the two germline ends. CDR3 amino acids: CASSAPGGWEAYNEQFF. As DNA, the CDR3 is TGTGCCAGCAGCGCCCCTGGGGGGTGGGAGGCCTACAATGAGCAGTTCTTC.

This clone was seen a few times. The chain carries TRBV5-1 and TRBJ1-5; 7 bases line up with TRBD1. Germline V gene sequence: CDR1 SGHRS, CDR2 YFSETQ. The V and J ends lost 3 bases and 7 bases, in that order; junction bases with no gene match: 7. The CDR3 is 14 residues long. In DNA form, the CDR3 reads TGCGCCAGCAGCTACTCTACAGGGGCCCAGCCCCAGCATTTT. Its protein is CASSYSTGAQPQHF. The whole variable domain, filled in from reference TRBV5-1 and TRBJ1-5, reads KAGVTQTPRYLIKTRGQQVTLSCSPISGHRSVSWYQQTPGQGLQFLFEYFSETQRNKGNFPGRFSGRQFSNSRSEMNVSTLELGDSALYLCASSYSTGAQPQHFGDGTRLSIL.

This rearrangement joins TRBV5-4 to TRBJ2-3, with 11 bases identical to TRBD2. V lost 0 bases, J lost 6 bases, and 15 bases stayed unmatched. Germline values: CDR1 SGHNT, CDR2 YYREEE (reference sequence). The CDR3 runs to 19 residues. The CDR3 sequence: CASSLGTALAGANQDTQYF. CDR3 DNA sequence: TGTGCCAGCAGCTTGGGGACAGCACTAGCGGGAGCGAACCAGGATACGCAGTATTTT.

The chain employs TRBV7-2 and TRBJ1-1; D unresolved. This CDR3 is built from 14 residues. Trimming removed 0 bases from V and 1 base from J, with 6 bases in between. Germline V gene lookup returns CDR1 SGHTA and CDR2 FQGNSA. CDR3 protein: CASSLAAANTEAFF. The CDR3 bases are TGTGCCAGCAGCTTAGCGGCGGCGAACACTGAAGCTTTCTTT.

This clone was seen only once. The chain links TRBV5-4 to TRBJ2-3; D unresolved. The CDR3 contains 13 residues. With 3 bases removed from V and 1 base from J, the gap between germline ends came to 6 bases. The V gene's germline CDR1 is SGHNT and CDR2 YYREEE (reference sequence). CDR3 sequence: CASSSTGTDTQYF. DNA of the CDR3: TGTGCCAGCAGCTCGACTGGCACAGATACGCAGTATTTT.

V is TRBV19 and J is TRBJ1-5; 7 bases are shared with TRBD1. The CDR3 is 16 amino acids. CDR1 and CDR2 (germline): LNHDA, SQIVND (reference sequence). The trim removed 3 bases at V and 3 bases at J, leaving 8 bases unmatched. The CDR3 nucleotides read TGTGCCAGTAGTATTCTGGGGGACAGCTTCAATCAGCCCCAGCATTTT. Translation: CASSILGDSFNQPQHF.

This rearrangement joins TRBV30 to TRBJ2-3, with a weak D call TRBD2 (5 bases). V shed 4 bases and J shed 5 bases, with 13 bases lying between them. The CDR3 is 13 amino acids. Germline V gene sequence: CDR1 GTSNPN, CDR2 SVGIG (reference sequence). CDR3 DNA sequence: TGTGCCTGGACTCAGCGGCGTGGAGATACGCAGTATTTT. This encodes CAWTQRRGDTQYF.

This clone appeared once. The CDR3 spells CASSLTDGAGGNYNEQFF. CDR3 coding DNA: TGTGCCAGCAGTTTAACAGATGGAGCGGGGGGAAACTACAATGAGCAGTTCTTC. The chain couples TRBV7-9 to TRBJ2-1, with 9 bases matching TRBD2. The CDR3 runs 18 residues. The V gene's germline CDR1 is SEHNR and CDR2 FQNEAQ (reference sequence). J was trimmed by 3 bases and V by 6 bases; bases with no gene match: 15.

The V call is TRBV7-2, the J call TRBJ2-1; maybe TRBD2 (6 bases). The V gene lost 1 base and the J gene lost 9 bases, with 13 bases spanning the gap. Germline V gene sequence: CDR1 SGHTA, CDR2 FQGNSA. This CDR3 comprises 14 residues. The CDR3 protein is CASSLVGGGTEQFF. The CDR3 nucleotides are TGTGCCAGCAGCTTAGTTGGTGGCGGGACTGAGCAGTTCTTC.

J is TRBJ1-2 and V is TRBV5-1; 8 nucleotides align to TRBD1. Trimming at V came to 4 bases and at J to 8 bases, leaving 10 bases not matched to a gene. This CDR3 spans 14 amino acids. Germline loops: CDR1 SGHRS, CDR2 YFSETQ. CDR3 nucleotides: TGCGCCAGCAGCGACCTACAGGGGGTGGGAGGCTACACCTTC. This encodes CASSDLQGVGGYTF.

V usage is TRBV9 and J usage is TRBJ2-1, with 8 bases lining up with TRBD2. With 6 bases clipped from V and 4 bases from J, the junction kept 6 bases outside the gene matches. Germline values: CDR1 SGDLS, CDR2 YYNGEE. This CDR3 comprises 14 residues. CDR3 sequence: CASTREGGYNEQFF. The CDR3 DNA follows: TGTGCCAGCACTCGGGAGGGCGGGTACAATGAGCAGTTCTTC.

This chain connects TRBV19 to TRBJ2-2; D is unclear. The CDR3 consists of 13 residues. Trimming removed 8 bases from V and 8 bases from J, with 15 bases in between. The germline gives CDR1 LNHDA, CDR2 SQIVND (reference sequence). DNA for the CDR3: TGTGCCAGTGTACCACATTTCGGGGGGGAGCTGTTTTTT. As protein: CASVPHFGGELFF. The full variable domain, rest sourced from reference TRBV19 and TRBJ2-2, is DGGITQSPKYLFRKEGQNVTLSCEQNLNHDAMYWYRQDPGQGLRLIYYSQIVNDFQKGDIAEGYSVSREKKESFPLTVTSAQKNPTAFYLCASVPHFGGELFFGEGSRLTVL.

The chain uses TRBV10-3 and TRBJ2-5; possibly TRBD2 for D (6 bases). The CDR3 extends over 15 amino acids. V lost 10 bases and J lost 4, with 22 bases in between. The V gene's germline CDR1 is ENHRY and CDR2 SYGVKD. The chain's CDR3 is CATKPGGAERETQYF. The DNA for the CDR3 is TGTGCCACCAAACCAGGCGGGGCAGAGAGAGAGACCCAGTACTTC.

The chain couples TRBV15 to TRBJ1-6, with D perhaps TRBD1 (6 bases). Germline V lookup: CDR1 LNHNV, CDR2 YYDKDF (reference sequence). The CDR3 totals 15 residues. V lost 0 bases and J 11 bases, leaving 14 bases between the germline ends. CDR3 nucleotide sequence: TGTGCCACCAGCAGAGATCGAAACAGGGCTGCACCCCTCCACTTT. It yields the protein CATSRDRNRAAPLHF.

The genes are TRBV4-3 and TRBJ2-7, with TRBD2 matching over 7 bases. V lost 0 bases and J lost 2; bases outside the gene matches: 4. This CDR3 has 15 amino acids. The germline CDR1 and CDR2 sequences are LGHNA and YSLEER. The CDR3 is CASSQDPAGPYEQYF. CDR3 in DNA: TGCGCCAGCAGCCAAGATCCAGCGGGACCCTACGAGCAGTACTTC.

The genes are TRBV27 and TRBJ2-1; D is unclear. Trimming removed 0 bases from V and 5 bases from J, with 5 bases in between. CDR3 length equals 13 residues. Germline CDR1 is MNHEY and CDR2 is SMNVEV (reference sequence). CDR3 in amino acids: CASSLSLNNEQFF. The CDR3 DNA reads TGTGCCAGCAGTTTATCGTTAAACAATGAGCAGTTCTTC.

This chain joins TRBV28 and TRBJ2-5, with D hard to call. The length of the CDR3 is 16 residues. Germline V gives CDR1 MDHEN, CDR2 SYDVKM. Trimming took 4 bases from V and 4 from J, leaving 19 bases between them. The chain's CDR3 is CASSSGSAKDRETQYF. The CDR3, as DNA: TGTGCCAGCAGTTCCGGGTCAGCAAAGGATAGAGAGACCCAGTACTTC.

The gene calls are TRBV29-1 and TRBJ2-1; possible D gene TRBD2, 6 bases. The CDR3 sequence is 13 residues long. V was trimmed by 1 base and J by 8 bases, leaving 12 bases between them. The germline CDR1 and CDR2 sequences are SQVTM and ANQGSEA. The CDR3 coding sequence is TGCAGCGTTGAAGGGCGACTAGACGATGAGCAGTTCTTC. It is translated as CSVEGRLDDEQFF.

The rearrangement joins TRBV7-8 to TRBJ1-5; D not certain. The CDR3 has 14 residues. V lost 5 bases to trimming and J lost 3 bases, with 11 bases between them. Germline loops: CDR1 SGHVS, CDR2 FQNEAQ. This chain's CDR3 is CASSPDTYNQPQHF. The CDR3 nucleotides read TGTGCCAGCAGCCCTGACACCTACAATCAGCCCCAGCATTTT. The full variable domain, completed using reference TRBV7-8 and TRBJ1-5, is GAGVSQSPRYKVAKRGQDVALRCDPISGHVSLFWYQQALGQGPEFLTYFQNEAQLDKSGLPSDRFFAERPEGSVSTLKIQRTQQEDSAVYLCASSPDTYNQPQHFGDGTRLSIL.

The chain couples TRBV29-1 to TRBJ2-1, with 8 bases lining up with TRBD1. V shed 7 bases, J shed 14 bases, and the junction held 10 bases outside the gene matches. Germline loops: CDR1 SQVTM, CDR2 ANQGSEA. The CDR3 length is 11 residues. The CDR3 DNA follows: TGCAGCGGTGGACAGGGAACTTCGGAGTTCTTC. This codes for CSGGQGTSEFF.

V usage is TRBV27 and J usage is TRBJ1-4; TRBD1 matches 7 bases. V was pared by 7 bases and J by 6 bases, with 17 bases of the junction left unmatched. This CDR3 has 17 amino acids. Germline CDR1 reads MNHEY; CDR2 reads SMNVEV (reference sequence). CDR3 DNA: TGTGCCAGCAAGAGAGGGGGCCTCATAAAAGAGGATGAAAAACTGTTTTTT. Its translation: CASKRGGLIKEDEKLFF.